What follows are 17 T cell receptor beta chains derived from one specimen sequenced in a study of T cells in Graves' hyperthyroidism and ophthalmopathy. Amplification of TCR beta CDR3 regions used RNA as the template. A first-round RT-PCR of the TCR CDR3 used the HTBI primer set. TCRdb analysed the multiplex PCR reads with MiXCR anew, one entry per CDR3 protein. The table shows 300,000 to 450,000 distinct CDR3 sequences, with about 18% occurring only once. The specimen was blood. The source of these receptors is a young man with Graves' ophthalmopathy.

This clonotype has ten or more counts. The chain uses TRBV9 and TRBJ2-1, with D tentatively TRBD2 (5 bases). Germline CDR1 and CDR2: SGDLS and YYNGEE. CDR3 length: 14 amino acids. V was pared by 4 bases and J by 10 bases, with 18 bases between. The CDR3 sequence is CASSLPAGGGEQFF. CDR3 DNA: TGTGCCAGCAGCCTCCCGGCGGGTGGCGGGGAGCAGTTCTTC.

In DNA form, the CDR3 reads TGTGCCAGCAGCTTCGAGTGGGGTGGGGATGAGCAGTTCTTC. Protein: CASSFEWGGDEQFF. The chain carries TRBV5-6 and TRBJ2-1; D call uncertain. This CDR3 comprises 14 residues. From germline, CDR1 is SGHDT and CDR2 YYEEEE. Trimming removed 2 bases at V and 8 bases at J, with 14 bases between.

At least ten counts were recorded for this clonotype. The gene calls are TRBV20-1 and TRBJ1-5; TRBD1 matches 12 bases. V lost 5 bases, J lost 0 bases, and 11 bases stayed unmatched. The CDR3 runs to 18 residues. Germline-derived CDR1 and CDR2 are DFQATT and SNEGSKA (reference sequence). In DNA form, the CDR3 reads TGCAGTGCTTCCCGGGACAGGGGGCGGTGGGGTAGCAATCAGCCCCAGCATTTT. Its protein is CSASRDRGRWGSNQPQHF.

Worth noting for this clonotype: At one end, the junction sequence differs from germline, possibly due to a read error. The chain is built from TRBV5-6 and TRBJ1-3; D remains ambiguous. In germline, CDR1 is SGHDT, CDR2 YYEEEE. The CDR3 length is 15 residues. CDR3 in DNA: TGTGCCAGCAGCTTGGACTTCTACTCTGGAAACACCGTATATTTT. Protein: CASSLDFYSGNTVYF.

The V call is TRBV19, the J call TRBJ2-3, with D unresolved. The CDR3 has 14 amino acids. V lost 6 bases and J 4 bases, leaving 14 bases between the germline ends. Germline CDR1 and CDR2: LNHDA and SQIVND (reference sequence). CDR3 DNA: TGTGCCAGTAGGGACCTTCAGATTGCAGATACGCAGTATTTT. Protein product: CASRDLQIADTQYF.

This clonotype was counted once. The V and J genes are TRBV14 and TRBJ2-5; D assignment may be TRBD1 or TRBD2 (5 bases each). The CDR3 sequence is 15 residues long. CDR1 and CDR2 from the germline V gene are SGHDN and FVKESK. Trimming left V 3 bases short and J 2 bases short, with 13 bases between. The CDR3 sequence is CASSHRDGIQETQYF. The CDR3 nucleotides are TGTGCCAGCAGCCACCGGGACGGAATTCAAGAGACCCAGTACTTC.

The chain employs TRBV20-1 and TRBJ1-3; D possibly corresponds to TRBD1 (6 bases). The germline gives CDR1 DFQATT, CDR2 SNEGSKA (reference sequence). The CDR3 sequence is 15 residues long. The V end was cut by 6 bases, the J end by 1 base, with 16 bases between. CDR3 nucleotide sequence: TGCAGTGCAAAGAGTTACAGGGCGTCTGGAAACACCATATATTTT. Protein product: CSAKSYRASGNTIYF.

This clonotype was seen only a few times. J is TRBJ2-1 and V is TRBV9; maybe TRBD2 (7 bases). The CDR3 has 17 amino acids. From germline, CDR1 is SGDLS and CDR2 YYNGEE. The V end was cut by 7 bases, the J end by 0 bases, with 20 bases between. For the CDR3, the DNA is TGTGCCAGCGGACCTGGTGGGGGGGCGAGCTCCTACAATGAGCAGTTCTTC. Protein: CASGPGGGASSYNEQFF.

The chain is built from TRBV3-1 and TRBJ2-5, with D unresolved. The J call is doubtful: the DNA matches TRBJ2-1 better. The germline CDR1 and CDR2 sequences are LGHDT and YNNKEL (reference sequence). The CDR3 has 14 amino acids. The CDR3 DNA follows: TGTGCCAGCAGCCAAGGGTGGCAGCAAGAGACCCAGTTCTTC. This translates into CASSQGWQQETQFF.

This clonotype was detected only a few times. One end of the junction is discordant with germline, which a read error may explain. This chain connects TRBV6-1 to TRBJ2-5, with D perhaps given as TRBD1 or TRBD2 (5 bases each). Germline CDR1 reads MNHNS; CDR2 reads SASEGT. This CDR3 has 14 amino acids. CDR3 sequence reads: CASREGTAWETQYF. In DNA form, the CDR3 reads TGTGCCAGCAGGGAAGGGACGGCATGGGAGACCCAGTACTTC.

This chain links TRBV12-3 or TRBV12-4 with TRBJ1-2; 7 bases line up with TRBD1. The CDR3 contains 14 residues. J gave up 4 bases and V 5 bases, and 7 bases lay outside the gene matches. Here the CDR3 reads CASSPGGRGYGYTF. The CDR3, as DNA: TGTGCCAGCAGTCCAGGGGGGCGCGGCTATGGCTACACCTTC.

This clonotype has at least ten counts. The rearrangement joins TRBV5-6 to TRBJ1-3; no definite D call. V was cut by 0 bases and J by 2 bases, with 6 bases left in between. This CDR3 comprises 14 residues. The germline V gene encodes CDR1 SGHDT and CDR2 YYEEEE. The CDR3 bases are TGTGCCAGCAGCTTGGAGTCCCCTGGAAACACCATATATTTT. This gives the protein CASSLESPGNTIYF. The full variable domain, with the rest looked up from reference TRBV5-6 and TRBJ1-3, is DAGVTQSPTHLIKTRGQQVTLRCSPKSGHDTVSWYQQALGQGPQFIFQYYEEEERQRGNFPDRFSGHQFPNYSSELNVNALLLGDSALYLCASSLESPGNTIYFGEGSWLTVV.

This clonotype was seen many times. The V gene is TRBV12-3 or TRBV12-4, the J gene TRBJ2-3, with 12 bases fitting TRBD2. V trimming: 6 bases; J trimming: 6 bases; junction bases outside the gene matches: 7. The CDR3 runs 15 residues. The DNA of the CDR3 is TGTGCCAGCAGACAGACTAGCGGGGGTCGGGATACGCAGTATTTT. Amino acids: CASRQTSGGRDTQYF.

The chain links TRBV3-1 to TRBJ2-7, with 11 bases that match TRBD2. Germline-derived CDR1 and CDR2 are LGHDT and YNNKEL (reference sequence). J gave up 1 base and V 5 bases, and 7 bases lay outside the gene matches. The CDR3 runs to 16 residues. CDR3 loop: CASSSPTSGVSYEQYF. As DNA, the CDR3 is TGTGCCAGCAGCTCCCCGACTAGCGGGGTTTCCTACGAGCAGTACTTC.

Regarding this clonotype: The DNA is omitted, as the CDR3 cannot be located on it reliably, and the CDR3 follows TCRdb's listing. CDR3: CSAQTDLLVAPGTF. This rearrangement joins TRBV29-1 to TRBJ1-2; TRBD1, the D gene given by the table, was not confirmed from the DNA. The length of the CDR3 is 14 amino acids, counting both ends. CDR1 and CDR2 (germline): SQVTM, ANQGSEA.

As regards this clonotype: This sequence may be a read error, since a much larger clone differs from it by one base. The CDR3 loop reads CASSDATEFCEQYF. The DNA of the CDR3 is TGCGCCAGCAGTGATGCAACAGAGTTCTGCGAGCAGTACTTC. This sequence joins TRBV10-1 and TRBJ2-7; D uncertain. V was clipped by 3 bases and J by 6 bases, with 15 bases between them. The CDR3 sequence is 14 residues long. Germline assignment: CDR1 WNHNN and CDR2 SYGVQD (reference sequence).

V and J are TRBV4-2 and TRBJ2-3; 10 positions match TRBD2. After removal of 1 base from V and 4 bases from J, the junction contained 5 bases not matched to a gene. CDR1 is LGHNA, CDR2 YNFKEQ, per germline. The CDR3 spans 16 residues. The CDR3 DNA reads as TGTGCCAGCAGCCAAGCGAGCGGGGGGGCCCCAGATACGCAGTATTTT. Amino acids: CASSQASGGAPDTQYF.